These 9 T cell receptor beta chains share one sample of origin, sequenced in a study of T cells in localized non-small cell lung cancer. Profiling relied on immunoSEQ multiplex PCR, and the TCRdb table lists in-frame clones only, not all of them. The data hold approximately 30,000 clones, with approximately 90% observed a single time. Sequenced here: peripheral blood, sampled before any cancer treatment. The receptors here all came from a woman between 18 and 55 years old with stage I lung adenocarcinoma.

The chain recombines TRBV7-2 with TRBJ2-1; D uncertain. The V end lost 5 bases, the J end lost 3 bases, and 17 bases lay between the germline ends. This CDR3 spans 16 amino acids. CDR1 and CDR2 (germline): SGHTA, FQGNSA. CDR3 nucleotides: TGTGCCAGCAGCCCCGACCTTTTCGGGTACTACAATGAGCAGTTCTTC. It is translated as CASSPDLFGYYNEQFF.

The chain employs TRBV30 and TRBJ1-4; D ambiguous. This CDR3 spans 13 amino acids. Trimming stripped 3 bases from V and 5 bases from J, with 10 bases between. Germline V gene sequence: CDR1 GTSNPN, CDR2 SVGIG (reference sequence). In nucleotides, the CDR3 is TGTGCCTGGAGGTCGCCTCCCAATGAAAAACTGTTTTTT. It translates to CAWRSPPNEKLFF.

The chain has TRBV4-3 and TRBJ2-2, with D tentatively TRBD1 or TRBD2 (5 bases each). V gave up 0 bases and J gave up 6 bases, with 17 bases separating them. The V gene's germline CDR1 is LGHNA and CDR2 YSLEER. The CDR3 is 17 amino acids. The CDR3 loop is CASSQETGTAFAGELFF. CDR3 nucleotide sequence: TGCGCCAGCAGCCAAGAAACCGGGACCGCCTTTGCCGGGGAGCTGTTTTTT.

V usage is TRBV6-6 and J usage is TRBJ2-1; no reliable D call. Germline-derived CDR1 and CDR2 are MNHNY and SVGAGI (reference sequence). Trimming removed 1 base at V and 5 bases at J, with 3 bases between. The CDR3 has 12 residues. CDR3 in DNA: TGTGCCAGCAGTTACTATGACAATGAGCAGTTCTTC. Amino acids: CASSYYDNEQFF.

The genes are TRBV27 and TRBJ2-1, with unresolved D. CDR1 and CDR2 (germline): MNHEY, SMNVEV (reference sequence). This CDR3 spans 15 amino acids. V gave up 4 bases and J gave up 1 base, with 11 bases separating them. Written as DNA, the CDR3 is TGTGCCAGCAGTTCAACGGGCAGATCCTACAATGAGCAGTTCTTC. Encoded protein: CASSSTGRSYNEQFF.

CDR3 in amino acids: CASSFKGRMNTEAFF. CDR3 nucleotides: TGTGCCAGCAGTTTCAAGGGGAGGATGAACACTGAAGCTTTCTTT. The V and J genes are TRBV27 and TRBJ1-1; a possible D gene is TRBD1 (5 bases). V shed 3 bases and J shed 0 bases, with 11 bases lying between them. CDR1 is MNHEY and CDR2 is SMNVEV in the germline V gene (reference sequence). The CDR3 is made up of 15 amino acids.

This chain links TRBV28 with TRBJ2-4, with D hard to call. V was pared by 11 bases and J by 3 bases, with 14 bases between. Germline V gives CDR1 MDHEN, CDR2 SYDVKM. CDR3 length equals 13 residues. DNA for the CDR3: TGTGCCTGTCTGGACGGCATCAAAAACATTCAGTACTTC. As protein: CACLDGIKNIQYF. Supplemented by reference TRBV28 and TRBJ2-4, the full variable domain reads DVKVTQSSRYLVKRTGEKVFLECVQDMDHENMFWYRQDPGLGLRLIYFSYDVKMKEKGDIPEGYSVSREKKERFSLILESASTNQTSMYLCACLDGIKNIQYFGAGTRLSVL.

This sequence joins TRBV7-9 and TRBJ2-1; no firm D call. V dropped 0 bases and J dropped 5 bases, with 8 bases sitting between them. This CDR3 is built from 14 residues. Germline V gene data show CDR1 as SEHNR and CDR2 as FQNEAQ (reference sequence). The CDR3 nucleotides read TGTGCCAGCAGCTTAGCAGGGCACAACAATGAGCAGTTCTTC. This translates into CASSLAGHNNEQFF. The variable domain in full, completed from reference TRBV7-9 and TRBJ2-1, reads DTGVSQNPRHKITKRGQNVTFRCDPISEHNRLYWYRQTLGQGPEFLTYFQNEAQLEKSRLLSDRFSAERPKGSFSTLEIQRTEQGDSAMYLCASSLAGHNNEQFFGPGTRLTVL.

Notes on this clone: The same CDR3 arises from other DNA sequences in this sample as well. This chain connects TRBV7-2 to TRBJ2-5; 7 bases line up with TRBD2. This CDR3 has 13 amino acids. Trimming cost V 5 bases and J 3 bases; bases outside gene matches: 3. The germline V gene has CDR1 SGHTA and CDR2 FQGNSA. CDR3 residues: CASSLGTKETQYF. CDR3 sequence (DNA): TGTGCCAGCAGCCTCGGGACTAAAGAGACCCAGTACTTC.